The 10 T cell receptor beta chains in this list originate from one sample, sequenced in a study of cytomegalovirus exposure and HLA in healthy donors. Primers included in the PCR were 60 Vbeta and 13 Jbeta primers. Some clones are missing from TCRdb's copy, which holds only in-frame ones; the method was immunoSEQ multiplex PCR. The data show approximately 120,000 clones, 75% to 85% seen once. Source material: PBMCs. The origin of the receptors is a woman aged 45-59 years in good health and CMV-seropositive.

The V and J genes are TRBV2 and TRBJ2-1; 8 bases line up with TRBD1. Unmatched junction bases numbered 6, after V lost 5 bases and J lost 3 bases. The germline CDR1 and CDR2 sequences are SNHLY and FYNNEI. The CDR3 totals 15 residues. CDR3 in amino acids: CASSPDRGRYNEQFF. The CDR3 DNA reads TGTGCCAGCAGTCCTGACAGGGGTCGCTACAATGAGCAGTTCTTC.

This clone has just one count. The V gene is TRBV6-6, the J gene TRBJ1-5; D unclear. V was trimmed by 4 bases and J by 1 base, leaving 14 bases between them. This CDR3 has 16 amino acids. CDR1 MNHNY and CDR2 SVGAGI come from the germline V gene (reference sequence). The CDR3 region is CASSSGSRVSNQPQHF. The CDR3 nucleotides are TGTGCCAGCAGTTCAGGTAGTAGAGTAAGCAATCAGCCCCAGCATTTT.

The CDR3 spells CASSRFTGGNTEAFF. CDR3 nucleotide sequence: TGTGCCAGCAGTAGATTTACAGGTGGGAACACTGAAGCTTTCTTT. The chain combines TRBV6-1 with TRBJ1-1, with TRBD1 as a possible D gene (5 bases). This CDR3 comprises 15 residues. Trimming left V 5 bases short and J 1 base short, with 14 bases between. Germline V gene lookup returns CDR1 MNHNS and CDR2 SASEGT.

The chain couples TRBV12-5 to TRBJ2-1; TRBD1 matches 7 bases. The J segment lost 6 bases and the V segment lost 6 bases, leaving 11 bases of the junction unmatched. Germline V lookup: CDR1 LGHNT, CDR2 FRNRAP. The CDR3 is 15 residues long. The CDR3: CASGSTPGTANEQFF. CDR3 nucleotides: TGTGCTAGTGGCTCCACGCCCGGGACAGCCAATGAGCAGTTCTTC.

The chain joins TRBV30 to TRBJ2-7, with D possibly TRBD2 on 6 matching bases. The germline V and J ends were trimmed by 0 bases and 3 bases, with 18 bases remaining between them. Germline V gene data show CDR1 as GTSNPN and CDR2 as SVGIG (reference sequence). CDR3 length: 16 residues. CDR3 DNA: TGTGCCTGGAGTGTATCAGGAGGGCGACCCTTCTACGAGCAGTACTTC. Translation: CAWSVSGGRPFYEQYF.

The chain employs TRBV27 and TRBJ1-2; 7 bases line up with TRBD1. The V and J ends lost 4 bases and 8 bases, in that order; junction bases with no gene match: 10. CDR3 length equals 14 residues. CDR1 and CDR2 (germline): MNHEY, SMNVEV (reference sequence). The CDR3 coding sequence is TGTGCCAGCAGTTCCCAGGGGGGCCCTGACGGCTACACCTTC. This translates into CASSSQGGPDGYTF.

The chain carries TRBV5-1 and TRBJ2-7; the match to TRBD2 covers 7 bases. The junction had 5 bases not matched to a gene; V was cut back by 1 base and J by 4 bases. In germline, CDR1 is SGHRS, CDR2 YFSETQ. This CDR3 is 14 amino acids long. The CDR3 loop is CASSLSPAGYEQYF. CDR3 sequence (DNA): TGCGCCAGCAGCTTGAGTCCAGCGGGGTACGAGCAGTACTTC.

This clone was observed a handful of times. The chain employs TRBV5-5 and TRBJ1-3; D gene uncertain. Looked up from germline, CDR1 is SGHKS and CDR2 is YYEKEE (reference sequence). The CDR3 has 10 amino acids. Between the trimmed V and J ends, which lost 7 bases and 6 bases, there was a span of 5 bases. DNA of the CDR3: TGTGCCAGCGGGCTAAACACCATATATTTT. Translated, it gives CASGLNTIYF.

The chain combines TRBV4-2 with TRBJ2-1, with 9 bases matching TRBD2. With 4 bases clipped from V and 6 bases from J, the junction kept 7 bases outside the gene matches. The CDR3 is 15 residues long. CDR1 and CDR2 from the germline V gene are LGHNA and YNFKEQ. The CDR3 here is CASSLAGVPGNEQFF. CDR3 bases: TGTGCCAGCAGCCTAGCGGGAGTGCCGGGCAATGAGCAGTTCTTC.

This chain joins TRBV5-1 and TRBJ2-1; the match to TRBD2 covers 10 bases. V shed 1 base and J 6 bases; nucleotides not matched to a gene: 13. Per germline, CDR1 SGHRS and CDR2 YFSETQ. The CDR3 runs 18 residues. Here the CDR3 DNA reads TGCGCCAGCAGCTTGACTAATCTAGCGGGAGTGGGCGGCAATGAGCAGTTCTTC. Translating gives CASSLTNLAGVGGNEQFF.